The T cell receptor (beta chain) described here comes from a study of blood T cell repertoires in COVID-19. Background on the study: Acute-phase and convalescent COVID-19 samples originated in the United States, Italy and Spain.

Enrollees, roughly 18 to 95 years old, lived in approximately 24 US areas. Authors' data handling: Scientists estimated how many nucleated cells there were by amplifying reference gene primers. TCRdb keeps only in-frame clones here, not all; method: immunoSEQ multiplex PCR. The D gene and trimming were derived from the DNA, and the V and J assignments and clone size from that table. The sample records 200,000 to 250,000 clones, around 85% being singletons. Germline CDR1 SGHVS, CDR2 FNYEAQ. There are 13 residues in the CDR3. The sample consisted of PBMCs or T cells enriched from blood (not recorded which). This receptor was obtained from a man aged 40-55 years who had recovered from COVID-19. The chain recombines TRBV7-6 with TRBJ1-1; tentative D call: TRBD1 (6 bases). CDR3 sequence: CVRGGRIGTEAFF. DNA for the CDR3: TGTGTTCGGGGGGGGCGGATTGGGACTGAAGCTTTCTTT.